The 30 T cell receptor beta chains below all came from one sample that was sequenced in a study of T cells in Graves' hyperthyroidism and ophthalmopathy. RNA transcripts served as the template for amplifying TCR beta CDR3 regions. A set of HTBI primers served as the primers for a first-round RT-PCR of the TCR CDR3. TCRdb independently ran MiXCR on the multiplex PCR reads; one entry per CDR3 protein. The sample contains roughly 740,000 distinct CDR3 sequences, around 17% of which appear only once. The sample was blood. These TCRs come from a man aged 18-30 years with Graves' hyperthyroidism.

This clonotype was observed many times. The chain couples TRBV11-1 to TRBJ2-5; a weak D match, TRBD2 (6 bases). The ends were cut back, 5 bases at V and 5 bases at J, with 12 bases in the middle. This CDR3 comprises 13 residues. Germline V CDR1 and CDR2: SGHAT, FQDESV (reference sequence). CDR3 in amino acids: CASSRGTRETQYF. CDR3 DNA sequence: TGTGCCAGCAGCCGGGGGACCCGTGAGACCCAGTACTTC.

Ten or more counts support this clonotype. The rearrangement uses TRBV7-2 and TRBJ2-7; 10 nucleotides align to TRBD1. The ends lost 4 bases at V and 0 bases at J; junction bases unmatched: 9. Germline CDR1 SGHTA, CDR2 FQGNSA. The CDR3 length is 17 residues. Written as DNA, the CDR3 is TGTGCCAGCAGCTCGGGGACAGGGGCAGTTAGCTCCTACGAGCAGTACTTC. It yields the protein CASSSGTGAVSSYEQYF.

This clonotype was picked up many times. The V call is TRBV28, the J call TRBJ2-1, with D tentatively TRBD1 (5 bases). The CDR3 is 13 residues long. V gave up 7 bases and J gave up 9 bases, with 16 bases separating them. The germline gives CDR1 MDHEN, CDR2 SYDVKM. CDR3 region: CASINQAQGEQFF. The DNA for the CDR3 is TGTGCCAGCATCAACCAGGCGCAGGGTGAGCAGTTCTTC.

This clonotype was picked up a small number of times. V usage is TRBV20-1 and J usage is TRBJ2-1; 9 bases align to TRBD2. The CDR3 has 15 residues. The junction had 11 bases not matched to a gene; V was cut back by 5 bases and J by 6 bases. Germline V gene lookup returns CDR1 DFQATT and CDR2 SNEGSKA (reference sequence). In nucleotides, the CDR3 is TGCAGTGCTGTAGCGGGAGCGCACAGTTCCAATGAGCAGTTCTTC. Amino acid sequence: CSAVAGAHSSNEQFF.

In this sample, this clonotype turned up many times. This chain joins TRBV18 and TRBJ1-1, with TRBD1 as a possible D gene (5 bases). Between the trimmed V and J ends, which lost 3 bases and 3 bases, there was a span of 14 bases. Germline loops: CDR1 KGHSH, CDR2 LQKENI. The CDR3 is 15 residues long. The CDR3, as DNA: TGTGCCAGCTCACCCGGGGCGGGAATGGACACTGAAGCTTTCTTT. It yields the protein CASSPGAGMDTEAFF.

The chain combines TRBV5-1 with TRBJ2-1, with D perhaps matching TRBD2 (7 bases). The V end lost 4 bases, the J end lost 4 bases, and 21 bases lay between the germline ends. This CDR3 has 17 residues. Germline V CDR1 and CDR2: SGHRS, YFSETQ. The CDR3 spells CASSRGAGVNLYNEQFF. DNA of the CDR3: TGCGCCAGCAGCCGGGGGGCAGGGGTCAACCTGTACAATGAGCAGTTCTTC.

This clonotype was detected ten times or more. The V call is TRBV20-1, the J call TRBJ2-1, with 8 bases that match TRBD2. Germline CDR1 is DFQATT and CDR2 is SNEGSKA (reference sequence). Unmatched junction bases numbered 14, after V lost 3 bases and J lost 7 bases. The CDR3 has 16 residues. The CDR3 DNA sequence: TGCAGTGCTAGGGATCCGGGACTAGGTACCAAGAATGAGCAGTTCTTC. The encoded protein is CSARDPGLGTKNEQFF.

CDR3 region: CSARDLGRDQEKLFF. CDR3 nucleotide sequence: TGCAGTGCTAGAGATCTCGGCAGGGATCAGGAAAAACTGTTTTTT. This sequence joins TRBV20-1 and TRBJ1-4, with D tentatively TRBD1 (5 bases). The CDR3 is 15 amino acids. Looked up from germline, CDR1 is DFQATT and CDR2 is SNEGSKA (reference sequence). The V and J ends lost 0 bases and 8 bases respectively, with 16 bases between them.

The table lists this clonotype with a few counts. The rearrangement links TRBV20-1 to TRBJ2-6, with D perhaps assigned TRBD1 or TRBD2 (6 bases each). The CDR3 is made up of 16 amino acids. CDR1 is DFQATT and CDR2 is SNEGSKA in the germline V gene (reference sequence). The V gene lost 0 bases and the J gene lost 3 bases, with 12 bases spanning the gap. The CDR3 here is CSARDLGGLGANVLTF. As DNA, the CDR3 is TGCAGTGCTAGAGATTTGGGGGGCCTTGGGGCCAACGTCCTGACTTTC.

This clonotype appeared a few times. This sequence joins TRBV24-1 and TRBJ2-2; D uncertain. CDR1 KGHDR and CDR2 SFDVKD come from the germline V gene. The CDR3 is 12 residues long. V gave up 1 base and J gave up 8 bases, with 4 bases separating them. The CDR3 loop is CATSDLAGELFF. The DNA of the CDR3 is TGTGCCACCAGTGATTTAGCAGGGGAGCTGTTTTTT.

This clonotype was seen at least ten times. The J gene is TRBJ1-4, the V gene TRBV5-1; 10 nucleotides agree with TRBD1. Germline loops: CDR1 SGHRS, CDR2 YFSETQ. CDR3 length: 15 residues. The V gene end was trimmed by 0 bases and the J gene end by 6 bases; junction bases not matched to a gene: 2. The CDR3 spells CASSLVGTGDEKLFF. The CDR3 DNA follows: TGCGCCAGCAGCTTGGTGGGGACAGGGGATGAAAAACTGTTTTTT.

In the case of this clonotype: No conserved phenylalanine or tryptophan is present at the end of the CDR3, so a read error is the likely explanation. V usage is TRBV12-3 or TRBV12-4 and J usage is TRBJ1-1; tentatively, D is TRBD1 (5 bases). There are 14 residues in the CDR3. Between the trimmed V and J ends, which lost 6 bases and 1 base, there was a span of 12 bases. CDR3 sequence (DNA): TGTGCCAGCAGCCTCGGACACCAGAACACTGAAGCTTTCTCT. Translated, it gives CASSLGHQNTEAFS.

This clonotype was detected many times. The CDR3 nucleotides are TGTGCCAGCAGCCCCGGACAGGGCAACTATGGCTACACCTTC. This gives the protein CASSPGQGNYGYTF. The V gene is TRBV12-3 or TRBV12-4, the J gene TRBJ1-2, with 8 nucleotides matching TRBD1. Trimming took 6 bases from V and 2 from J; bases not matched to a gene: 5. CDR3 length: 14 residues.

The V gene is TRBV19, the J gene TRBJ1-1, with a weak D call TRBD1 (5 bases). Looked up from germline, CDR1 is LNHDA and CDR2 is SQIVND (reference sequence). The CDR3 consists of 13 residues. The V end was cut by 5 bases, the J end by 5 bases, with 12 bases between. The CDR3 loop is CASSGIRDTEAFF. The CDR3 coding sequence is TGTGCCAGTAGTGGAATCAGGGATACTGAAGCTTTCTTT.

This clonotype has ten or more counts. CDR3 in DNA: TGCGCCAGCAGCCAAGTGGGAGGGTTACCGGGACAGACCCTTCTCGAGCAGTACTTC. Translating it yields CASSQVGGLPGQTLLEQYF. The chain joins TRBV4-1 to TRBJ2-7; D is possibly TRBD1 or TRBD2 (7 bases each). The ends were cut back, 1 base at V and 6 bases at J, with 28 bases in the middle. CDR1 MGHRA and CDR2 YSYEKL come from the germline V gene. The CDR3 has 19 residues.

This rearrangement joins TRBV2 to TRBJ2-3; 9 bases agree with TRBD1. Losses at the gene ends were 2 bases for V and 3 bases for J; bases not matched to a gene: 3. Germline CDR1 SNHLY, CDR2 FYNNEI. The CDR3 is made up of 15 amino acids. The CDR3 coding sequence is TGTGCCAGCAGTGAATTTGGGACAGGGACAGATACGCAGTATTTT. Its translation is CASSEFGTGTDTQYF.

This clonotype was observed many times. DNA of the CDR3: TGTGCCAGCCGGCAGACGAACACTGAAGCTTTCTTT. Protein: CASRQTNTEAFF. V gene TRBV28 combines with J gene TRBJ1-1; D is undetermined. The V end lost 8 bases, the J end lost 1 base, and 8 bases lay between the germline ends. Germline CDR1 MDHEN, CDR2 SYDVKM. The CDR3 is 12 amino acids.

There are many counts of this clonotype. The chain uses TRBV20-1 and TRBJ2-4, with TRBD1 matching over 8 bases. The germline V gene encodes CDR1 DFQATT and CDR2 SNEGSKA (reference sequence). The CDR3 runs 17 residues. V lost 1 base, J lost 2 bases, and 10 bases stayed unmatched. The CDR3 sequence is CSARASRTGISKNIQYF. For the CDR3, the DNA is TGCAGTGCTAGAGCCTCCAGGACAGGGATCTCCAAAAACATTCAGTACTTC.

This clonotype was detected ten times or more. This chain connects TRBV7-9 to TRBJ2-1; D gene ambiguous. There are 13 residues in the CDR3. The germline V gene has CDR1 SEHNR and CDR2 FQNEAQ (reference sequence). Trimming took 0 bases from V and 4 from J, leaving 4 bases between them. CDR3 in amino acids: CASSLAAYNEQFF. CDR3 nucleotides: TGTGCCAGCAGCTTAGCGGCTTACAATGAGCAGTTCTTC.

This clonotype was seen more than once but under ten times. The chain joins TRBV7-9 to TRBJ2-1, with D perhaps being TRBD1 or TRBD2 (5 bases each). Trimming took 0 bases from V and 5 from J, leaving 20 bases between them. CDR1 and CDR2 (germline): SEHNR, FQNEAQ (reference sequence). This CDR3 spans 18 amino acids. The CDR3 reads CASSLAWGDYPANNEQFF. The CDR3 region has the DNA TGTGCCAGCAGCTTAGCATGGGGCGACTATCCTGCTAACAATGAGCAGTTCTTC. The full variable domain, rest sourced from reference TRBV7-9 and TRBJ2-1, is DTGVSQNPRHKITKRGQNVTFRCDPISEHNRLYWYRQTLGQGPEFLTYFQNEAQLEKSRLLSDRFSAERPKGSFSTLEIQRTEQGDSAMYLCASSLAWGDYPANNEQFFGPGTRLTVL.

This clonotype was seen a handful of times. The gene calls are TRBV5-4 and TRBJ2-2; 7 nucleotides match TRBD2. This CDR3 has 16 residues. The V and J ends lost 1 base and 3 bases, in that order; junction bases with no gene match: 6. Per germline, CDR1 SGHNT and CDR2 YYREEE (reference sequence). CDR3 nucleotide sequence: TGTGCCAGCAGCTTGTTGTCTAGCGGTTACACCGGGGAGCTGTTTTTT. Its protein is CASSLLSSGYTGELFF.

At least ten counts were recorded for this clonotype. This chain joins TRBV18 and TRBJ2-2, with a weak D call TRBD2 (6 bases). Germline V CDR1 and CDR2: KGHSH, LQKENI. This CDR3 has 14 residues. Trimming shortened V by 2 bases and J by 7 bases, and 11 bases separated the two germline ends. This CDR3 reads CASSPYDGSGELFF. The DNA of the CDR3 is TGTGCCAGCTCACCATATGACGGGAGCGGGGAGCTGTTTTTT.

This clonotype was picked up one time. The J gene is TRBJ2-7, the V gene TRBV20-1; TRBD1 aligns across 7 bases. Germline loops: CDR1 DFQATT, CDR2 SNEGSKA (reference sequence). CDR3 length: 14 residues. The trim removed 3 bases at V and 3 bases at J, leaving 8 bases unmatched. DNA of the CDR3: TGCAGTGCTAGTATCCGGGACAGCAACTACGAGCAGTACTTC. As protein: CSASIRDSNYEQYF.

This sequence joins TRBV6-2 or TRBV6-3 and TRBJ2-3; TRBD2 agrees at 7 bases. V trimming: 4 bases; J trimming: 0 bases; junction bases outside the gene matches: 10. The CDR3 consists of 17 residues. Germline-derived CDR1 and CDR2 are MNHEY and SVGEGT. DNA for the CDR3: TGTGCCAGCAGTTTCCTCTTAGGGCGGGAGAGCACAGATACGCAGTATTTT. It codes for CASSFLLGRESTDTQYF.

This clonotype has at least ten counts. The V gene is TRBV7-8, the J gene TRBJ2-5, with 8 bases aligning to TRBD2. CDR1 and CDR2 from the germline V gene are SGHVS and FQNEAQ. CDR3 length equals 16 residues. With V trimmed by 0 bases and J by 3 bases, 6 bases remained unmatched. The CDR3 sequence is CASSLAFGLAEETQYF. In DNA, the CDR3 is TGTGCCAGCAGCTTAGCCTTTGGACTAGCAGAAGAGACCCAGTACTTC.

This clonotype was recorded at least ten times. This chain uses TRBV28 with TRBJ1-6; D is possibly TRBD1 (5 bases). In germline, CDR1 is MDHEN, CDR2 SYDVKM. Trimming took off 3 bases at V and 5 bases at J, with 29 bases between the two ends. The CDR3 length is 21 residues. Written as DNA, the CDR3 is TGTGCCAGCAGTTTCTCAGTTTTTCTGTGGCAGTCGACAGAGGATAATTCACCCCTCCACTTT. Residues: CASSFSVFLWQSTEDNSPLHF.

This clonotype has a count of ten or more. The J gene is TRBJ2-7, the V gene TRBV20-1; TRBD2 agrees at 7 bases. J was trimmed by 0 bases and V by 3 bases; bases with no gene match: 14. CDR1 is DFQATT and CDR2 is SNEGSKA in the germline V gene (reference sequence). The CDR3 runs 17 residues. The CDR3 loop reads CSARIPGLAVSSYEQYF. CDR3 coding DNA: TGCAGTGCTAGGATACCTGGGCTAGCGGTAAGCTCCTACGAGCAGTACTTC.

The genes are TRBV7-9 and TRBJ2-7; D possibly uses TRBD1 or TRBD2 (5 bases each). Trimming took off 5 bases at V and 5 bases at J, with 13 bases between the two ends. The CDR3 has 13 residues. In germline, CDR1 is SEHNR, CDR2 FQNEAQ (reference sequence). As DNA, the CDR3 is TGTGCCAGCAGCCCGCCGGGGCTCCACGAGCAGTACTTC. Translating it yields CASSPPGLHEQYF.

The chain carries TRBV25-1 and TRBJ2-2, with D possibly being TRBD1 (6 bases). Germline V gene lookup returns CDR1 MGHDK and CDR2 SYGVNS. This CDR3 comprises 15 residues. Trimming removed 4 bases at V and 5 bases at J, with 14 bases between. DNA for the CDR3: TGTGCCAGCAGTGGCGAACAGGGTTGGACCGGGGAGCTGTTTTTT. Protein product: CASSGEQGWTGELFF.

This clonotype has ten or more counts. The CDR3 here is CSAVTGGASYEQYF. Written as DNA, the CDR3 is TGCAGTGCCGTAACGGGGGGGGCCTCCTACGAGCAGTACTTC. The rearrangement uses TRBV20-1 and TRBJ2-7, with 8 bases matching TRBD2. Unmatched junction bases numbered 7, after V lost 6 bases and J lost 0 bases. The CDR3 consists of 14 residues. Germline V gene data show CDR1 as DFQATT and CDR2 as SNEGSKA (reference sequence).